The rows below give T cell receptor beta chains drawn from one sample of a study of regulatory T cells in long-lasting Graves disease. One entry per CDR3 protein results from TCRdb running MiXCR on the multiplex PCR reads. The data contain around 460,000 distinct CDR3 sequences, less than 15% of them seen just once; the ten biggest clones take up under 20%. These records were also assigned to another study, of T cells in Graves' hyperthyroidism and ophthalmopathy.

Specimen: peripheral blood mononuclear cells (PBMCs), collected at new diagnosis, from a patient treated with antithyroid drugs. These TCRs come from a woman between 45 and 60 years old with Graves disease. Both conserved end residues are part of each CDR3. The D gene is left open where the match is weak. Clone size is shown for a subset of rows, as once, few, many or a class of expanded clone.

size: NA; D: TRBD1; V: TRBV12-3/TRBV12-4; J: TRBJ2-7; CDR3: CASSTWTGFDEQYF; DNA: TGTGCCAGCAGTACCTGGACAGGGTTCGACGAGCAGTACTTC
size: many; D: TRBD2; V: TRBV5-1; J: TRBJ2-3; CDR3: CASSFPIAGGGTDTQYF; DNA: TGCGCCAGCAGCTTTCCCATCGCGGGAGGGGGCACAGATACGCAGTATTTT
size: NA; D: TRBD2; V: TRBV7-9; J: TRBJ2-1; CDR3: CASSSLQRDHLYNEQFF; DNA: TGTGCCAGCAGCTCCCTCCAGCGGGATCATCTATACAATGAGCAGTTCTTC
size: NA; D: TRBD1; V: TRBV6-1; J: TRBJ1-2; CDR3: CASSQPAGGADGYTF; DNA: TGTGCCAGCAGTCAACCAGCAGGGGGCGCTGATGGCTACACCTTC
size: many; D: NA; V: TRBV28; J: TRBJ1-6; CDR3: CASSSAAGLNSPLHF; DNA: TGTGCCAGCAGTTCCGCGGCGGGATTAAATTCACCCCTCCACTTT
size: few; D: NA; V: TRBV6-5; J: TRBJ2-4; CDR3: CASSYSSLGKNIQYF; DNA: TGTGCCAGCAGTTACTCGTCCCTAGGCAAAAACATTCAGTACTTC
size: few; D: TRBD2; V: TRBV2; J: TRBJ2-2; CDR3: CASSWTSGRNTGELFF; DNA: TGTGCCAGCAGTTGGACTAGCGGGAGAAACACCGGGGAGCTGTTTTTT
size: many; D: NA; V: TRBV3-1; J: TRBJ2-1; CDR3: CASSQWDQTFYNEQFF; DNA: TGTGCCAGCAGCCAGTGGGACCAGACCTTCTACAATGAGCAGTTCTTC
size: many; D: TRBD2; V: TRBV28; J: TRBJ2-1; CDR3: CASSLSGRVNEQFF; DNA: TGTGCCAGCAGCCTTAGCGGGAGGGTAAATGAGCAGTTCTTC
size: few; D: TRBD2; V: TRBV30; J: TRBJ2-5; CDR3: CAWSVLAGDETQYF; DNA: TGTGCCTGGAGTGTTCTAGCGGGAGACGAGACCCAGTACTTC
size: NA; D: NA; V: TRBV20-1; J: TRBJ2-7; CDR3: CSARGSTLNGDEQYF; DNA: TGCAGTGCTAGAGGAAGCACGTTAAACGGGGACGAGCAGTACTTC
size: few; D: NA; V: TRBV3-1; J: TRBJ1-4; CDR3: CASSSYEKLFF; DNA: TGTGCCAGCAGCTCATATGAAAAACTGTTTTTT
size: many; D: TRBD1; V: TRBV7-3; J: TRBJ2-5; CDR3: CASSWTGTAQETQYF; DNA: TGTGCCAGCAGCTGGACCGGGACAGCGCAAGAGACCCAGTACTTC
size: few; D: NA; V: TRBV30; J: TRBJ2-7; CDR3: CAWSVWVGREQYF; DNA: TGTGCCTGGAGTGTATGGGTTGGTCGCGAGCAGTACTTC
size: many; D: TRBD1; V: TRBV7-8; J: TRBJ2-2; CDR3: CASSLETWTGGPNTGELFF; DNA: TGTGCCAGCAGCTTGGAGACGTGGACAGGGGGTCCGAACACCGGGGAGCTGTTTTTT
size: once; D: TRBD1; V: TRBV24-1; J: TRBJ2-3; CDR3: CATSDLQGQGIQDTQYF; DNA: TGTGCCACCAGTGATTTACAGGGACAGGGGATCCAAGATACGCAGTATTTT
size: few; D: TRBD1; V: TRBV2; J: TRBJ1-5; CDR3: CASRLSGTAKDQPQHF; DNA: TGTGCCAGCAGGCTTAGCGGGACAGCTAAGGATCAGCCCCAGCATTTT
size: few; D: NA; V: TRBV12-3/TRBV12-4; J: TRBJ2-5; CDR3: CASRTSTAVGGETQYF; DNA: TGTGCCAGCCGTACGAGTACCGCGGTGGGAGGAGAGACCCAGTACTTC
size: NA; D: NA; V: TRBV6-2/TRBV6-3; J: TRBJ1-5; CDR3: CASSGPGYSNQPQHF; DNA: TGTGCCAGCAGTGGACCGGGATATAGCAATCAGCCCCAGCATTTT
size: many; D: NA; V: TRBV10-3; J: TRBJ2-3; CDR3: CAISEFSSGDTQYF; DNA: TGTGCCATCAGTGAGTTTAGTAGCGGAGATACGCAGTATTTT
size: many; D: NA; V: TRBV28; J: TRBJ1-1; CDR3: CASRSLGQWNTEAFF; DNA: TGTGCCAGCAGATCTTTGGGCCAGTGGAACACTGAAGCTTTCTTT
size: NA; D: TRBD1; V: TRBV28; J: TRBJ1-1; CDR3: CASSGIGQAKTGAFF; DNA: TGTGCCAGCAGTGGAATCGGACAGGCGAAGACTGGAGCTTTCTTT
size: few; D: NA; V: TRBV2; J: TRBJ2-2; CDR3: CASSVLGMTGELFF; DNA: TGTGCCAGCAGTGTCCTGGGAATGACCGGGGAGCTGTTTTTT
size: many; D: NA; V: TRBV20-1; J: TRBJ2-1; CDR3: CSASARNNEQFF; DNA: TGCAGTGCTAGCGCGCGTAACAATGAGCAGTTCTTC
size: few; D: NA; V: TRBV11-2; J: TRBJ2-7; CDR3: CASSFFQKGGNYEQYF; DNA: TGTGCCAGCAGCTTTTTTCAGAAAGGAGGGAACTACGAGCAGTACTTC
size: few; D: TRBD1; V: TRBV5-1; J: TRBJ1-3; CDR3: CASSKGQGALNTIYF; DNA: TGCGCCAGCAGCAAAGGACAGGGGGCTTTGAACACCATATATTTT
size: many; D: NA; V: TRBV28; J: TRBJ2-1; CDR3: CASSLGSEQFF; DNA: TGTGCCAGCAGCTTAGGTAGCGAGCAGTTCTTC
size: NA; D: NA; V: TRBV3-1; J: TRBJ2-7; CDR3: CASSQGYQPVSYEQYF; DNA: TGTGCCAGCAGCCAAGGTTACCAGCCCGTCTCCTACGAGCAGTACTTC